The clone carrying this T cell receptor beta chain was seen many times. This sample was taken from a study of identical twins. The V end lost 3 bases, the J end lost 2 bases, and 9 bases lay between the germline ends. The length of the CDR3 is 15 residues. Germline V gene data show CDR1 as SGHRS and CDR2 as YFSETQ. Template switching, a step in the protocol, added a universal primer site, and cDNA carried unique molecular identifiers. TCRdb reprocessed the 5' RACE reads with MiXCR, giving one entry per CDR3 protein. The sample lists a few hundred thousand distinct CDR3 sequences; approximately 8.7% were seen once.

The chain carries TRBV5-1 and TRBJ2-6; tentative D call: TRBD1 (6 bases). Sequencing was performed on naive T cells sorted from blood. The receptor comes from a woman between 45 and 65 years old in good health. Written as DNA, the CDR3 is TGCGCCAGCAGCTCCTCAGGGGCTGGGGCCAACGTCCTGACTTTC. Protein: CASSSSGAGANVLTF.